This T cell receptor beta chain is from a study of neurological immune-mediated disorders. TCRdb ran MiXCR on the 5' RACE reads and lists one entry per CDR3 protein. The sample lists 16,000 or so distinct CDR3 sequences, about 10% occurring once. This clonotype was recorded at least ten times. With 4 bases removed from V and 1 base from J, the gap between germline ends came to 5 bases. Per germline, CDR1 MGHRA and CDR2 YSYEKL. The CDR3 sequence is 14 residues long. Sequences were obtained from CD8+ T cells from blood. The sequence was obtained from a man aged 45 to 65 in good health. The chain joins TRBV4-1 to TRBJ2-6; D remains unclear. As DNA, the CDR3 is TGCGCCAGCAGCCCTCTATCTGGGGCCAACGTCCTGACTTTC. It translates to CASSPLSGANVLTF.